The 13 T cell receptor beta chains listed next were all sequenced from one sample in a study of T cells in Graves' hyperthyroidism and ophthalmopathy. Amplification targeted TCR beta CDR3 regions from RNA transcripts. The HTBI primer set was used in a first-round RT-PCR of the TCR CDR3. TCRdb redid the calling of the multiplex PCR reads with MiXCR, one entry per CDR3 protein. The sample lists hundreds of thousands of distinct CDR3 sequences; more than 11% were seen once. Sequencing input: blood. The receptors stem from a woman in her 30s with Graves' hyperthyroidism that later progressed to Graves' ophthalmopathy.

The CDR3 loop reads CASSPLADTGELFF. The CDR3 coding sequence is TGTGCCAGTAGTCCGTTAGCGGACACCGGGGAGCTGTTTTTT. V is TRBV19 and J is TRBJ2-2; TRBD2 is a possible D gene (6 bases). With 5 bases removed from V and 3 bases from J, the gap between germline ends came to 10 bases. Germline CDR1 and CDR2: LNHDA and SQIVND (reference sequence). This CDR3 is built from 14 residues.

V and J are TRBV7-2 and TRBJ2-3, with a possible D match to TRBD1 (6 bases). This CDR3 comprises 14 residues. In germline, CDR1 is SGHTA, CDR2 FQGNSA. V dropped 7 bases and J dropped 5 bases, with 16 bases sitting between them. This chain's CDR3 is CASNTGIGGDTQYF. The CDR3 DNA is TGTGCCAGCAACACAGGGATAGGGGGAGATACGCAGTATTTT.

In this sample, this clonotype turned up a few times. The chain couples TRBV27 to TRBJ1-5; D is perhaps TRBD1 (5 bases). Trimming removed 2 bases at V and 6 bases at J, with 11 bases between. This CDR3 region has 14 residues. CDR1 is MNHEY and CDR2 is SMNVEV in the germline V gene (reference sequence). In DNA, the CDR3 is TGTGCCAGCAGTTTAAGAGGGGAGGGTCAGCCCCAGCATTTT. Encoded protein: CASSLRGEGQPQHF.

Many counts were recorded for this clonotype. The CDR3 coding sequence is TGTGCCAGTGGGACAGGGAACTCCTACGAGCAGTACTTC. Translating gives CASGTGNSYEQYF. The chain employs TRBV27 and TRBJ2-7, with 9 nucleotides matching TRBD1. The CDR3 consists of 13 residues. CDR1 MNHEY and CDR2 SMNVEV come from the germline V gene (reference sequence). After removal of 9 bases from V and 0 bases from J, the junction contained 3 bases not matched to a gene.

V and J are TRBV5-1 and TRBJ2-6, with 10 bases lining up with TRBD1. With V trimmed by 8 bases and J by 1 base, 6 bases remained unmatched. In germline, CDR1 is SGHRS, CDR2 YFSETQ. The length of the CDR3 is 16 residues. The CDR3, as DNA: TGCGCCAGTTCGACAGGGGGCGCGTCTGGGGCCAACGTCCTGACTTTC. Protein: CASSTGGASGANVLTF. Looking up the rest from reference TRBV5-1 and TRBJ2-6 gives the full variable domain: KAGVTQTPRYLIKTRGQQVTLSCSPISGHRSVSWYQQTPGQGLQFLFEYFSETQRNKGNFPGRFSGRQFSNSRSEMNVSTLELGDSALYLCASSTGGASGANVLTFGAGSRLTVL.

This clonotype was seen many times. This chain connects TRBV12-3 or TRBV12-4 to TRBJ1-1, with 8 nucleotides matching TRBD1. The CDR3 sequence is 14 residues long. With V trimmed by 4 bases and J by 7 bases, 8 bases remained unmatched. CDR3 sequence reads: CASSSRTGSGEAFF. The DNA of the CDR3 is TGTGCCAGCAGTTCCCGGACAGGGTCGGGTGAAGCTTTCTTT.

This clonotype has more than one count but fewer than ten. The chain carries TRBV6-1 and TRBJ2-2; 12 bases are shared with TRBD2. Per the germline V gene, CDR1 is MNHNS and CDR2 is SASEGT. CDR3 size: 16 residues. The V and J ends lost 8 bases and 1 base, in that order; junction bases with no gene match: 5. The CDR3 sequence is CASFRLAGENTGELFF. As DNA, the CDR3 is TGTGCCAGCTTCCGACTAGCGGGGGAGAACACCGGGGAGCTGTTTTTT.

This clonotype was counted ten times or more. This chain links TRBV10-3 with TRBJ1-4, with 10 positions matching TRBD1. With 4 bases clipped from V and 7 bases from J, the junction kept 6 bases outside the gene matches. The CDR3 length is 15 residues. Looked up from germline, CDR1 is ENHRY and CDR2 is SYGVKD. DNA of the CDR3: TGTGCCATCAGTGCCGGGACAGGGGAGGTTGAAAAACTGTTTTTT. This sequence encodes CAISAGTGEVEKLFF.

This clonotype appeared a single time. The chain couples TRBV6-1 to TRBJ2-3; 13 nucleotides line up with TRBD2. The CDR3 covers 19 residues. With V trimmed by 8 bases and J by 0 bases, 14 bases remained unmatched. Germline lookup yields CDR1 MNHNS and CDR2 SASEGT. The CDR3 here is CASGRGLAGMGHSTDTQYF. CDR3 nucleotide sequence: TGTGCCAGCGGTAGGGGACTAGCGGGGATGGGTCATAGCACAGATACGCAGTATTTT.

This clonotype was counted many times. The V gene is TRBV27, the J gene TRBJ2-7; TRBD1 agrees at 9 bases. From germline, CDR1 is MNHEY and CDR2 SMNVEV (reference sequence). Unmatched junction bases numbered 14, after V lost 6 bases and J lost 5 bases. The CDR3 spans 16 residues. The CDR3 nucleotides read TGTGCCAGCAGCTCCTTATACCGGGACAGGGCTAACGAGCAGTACTTC. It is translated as CASSSLYRDRANEQYF.

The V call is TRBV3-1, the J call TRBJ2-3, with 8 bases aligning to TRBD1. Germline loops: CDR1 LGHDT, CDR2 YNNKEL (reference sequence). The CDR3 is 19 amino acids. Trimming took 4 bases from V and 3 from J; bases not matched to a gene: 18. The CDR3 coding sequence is TGTGCCAGCAGCCCGGACAGGGCGGATCCTGCCCAAACGACAGATACGCAGTATTTT. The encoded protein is CASSPDRADPAQTTDTQYF.

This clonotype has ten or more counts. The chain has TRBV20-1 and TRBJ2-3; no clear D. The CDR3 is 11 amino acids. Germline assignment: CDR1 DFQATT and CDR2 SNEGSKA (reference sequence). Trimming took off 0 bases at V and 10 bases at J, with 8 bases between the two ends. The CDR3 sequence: CSAREDHAQYF. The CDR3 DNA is TGCAGTGCTAGAGAAGACCATGCGCAGTATTTT.

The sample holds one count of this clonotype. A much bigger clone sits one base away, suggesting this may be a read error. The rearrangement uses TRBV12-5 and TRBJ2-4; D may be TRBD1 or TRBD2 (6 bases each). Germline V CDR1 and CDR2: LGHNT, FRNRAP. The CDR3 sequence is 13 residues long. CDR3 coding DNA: TGTACTAGTGCTACTTTAGGGGGGAACATTCAGTACTTC. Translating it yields CTSATLGGNIQYF.